The clone carrying this T cell receptor (beta chain) was counted at least ten times. CDR1 WSHSY and CDR2 SAAADI come from the germline V gene. Unmatched junction bases numbered 9, after V lost 6 bases and J lost 0 bases. This CDR3 spans 16 amino acids. Unique molecular identifiers were affixed to discrete cDNA molecules within the library. TCRdb ran MiXCR on the RACE reads and lists one entry per CDR3 protein. The data show tens of thousands of distinct CDR3 sequences, roughly 11% seen once. Time point indicated: patch test 3, about 24 weeks after DPC sensitization. Treatment in this sample: therapeutic diphenylcyclopropenone sensitization with weekly scalp DPC. Drawing of blood took place ahead of applying each patch test. This sample is drawn from a study of human T cells and chemical hapten exposure. Turning to the study itself: Patients had diphenylcyclopropenone applied to the scalp weekly throughout the roughly 22-week study.

Sequenced here: whole blood, sampled in connection with sensitization to the hapten diphenylcyclopropenone (DPC). This clonotype was sampled from a woman aged 50 to 60 with alopecia areata. Some clones in this sample may be carry-over from other donors' samples. V and J are TRBV10-2 and TRBJ2-3; 7 bases match TRBD1. CDR3 region: CASSANRGRSTDTQYF. CDR3 coding DNA: TGCGCCAGCAGCGCTAACAGGGGTCGCAGCACAGATACGCAGTATTTT.